A selection of T cell receptor beta chains follows, all from one sample in a study of graft-versus-host responses after intestinal transplantation. Data came from immunoSEQ multiplex PCR; TCRdb stores just in-frame clones and leaves some out. This sample carries nearly 45,000 clones, about 91% of them seen once, and the ten largest clones take 4% to 4.5%. The specimen was PBMCs, collected 524 days after transplant. These receptors came from a human patient who received an intestinal transplant, so some T cells may come from the graft donor. CDR3s include the opening cysteine and the closing phenylalanine or tryptophan. D genes are given only for firm matches.

j_call cdr3_length d_call v_call cdr3_aa
TRBJ2-3 14 NA TRBV6-6 CASSYLAVTDTQYF
TRBJ2-7 16 TRBD1 TRBV18 CASSPLPGQGIYEQYF
TRBJ1-1 12 NA TRBV19 CASSIVNTEAFF
TRBJ2-7 13 NA TRBV7-2 CASSFGDGYEQYF
TRBJ2-7 14 NA TRBV19 CASSERGQPYEQYF
TRBJ2-1 12 NA TRBV5-4 CASSLYYNEQFF
TRBJ2-3 19 NA TRBV10-3 CAISSSSMKSGHATDTQYF
TRBJ2-7 14 TRBD1 TRBV9 CASSVQGDLNEQYF
TRBJ2-7 14 NA TRBV6-1 CASSEPDGSYEQYF
TRBJ2-3 16 TRBD2 TRBV27 CASSSRAGGPGDTQYF
TRBJ1-4 15 NA TRBV7-9 CASTPAGGIYEKLFF
TRBJ2-7 17 NA TRBV6-1 CASSGPKRGHIVLGQYF
TRBJ1-1 14 NA TRBV6-5 CASSYRPMNTEAFF
TRBJ1-2 14 NA TRBV19 CASSFDRANYGYTF
TRBJ2-3 14 NA TRBV11-3 CASSSGYSTDTQYF